The 28 T cell receptor beta chains reported below all come from one sample, sequenced in a study of regulatory T cells in long-lasting Graves disease. Sample time point: persistent/refractory GD, antithyroid drugs over 5 years with positive TRAb. PBMCs were the source of the RNA used for TCR sequencing. Construction of TCR beta libraries relied on iRepertoire HTBI primers and on Arm-PCR targeting CDR3 regions. MiXCR, applied by TCRdb to the multiplex PCR reads, yields one record per CDR3 protein. The data contain 360,000 or so distinct CDR3 sequences, about 23% of them singletons. Specimen: peripheral blood mononuclear cells (PBMCs), collected when the disease was refractory, from a patient treated with antithyroid drugs. Receptors were obtained from a woman aged 40 to 50 with Graves disease.

This clonotype was counted ten times or more. V is TRBV28 and J is TRBJ1-2; D is undetermined. V was trimmed by 1 base and J by 8 bases, leaving 14 bases between them. This CDR3 region has 14 residues. The germline V gene has CDR1 MDHEN and CDR2 SYDVKM. This CDR3 is CASSLLSRISGYTF. CDR3 in DNA: TGTGCCAGCAGTTTATTAAGCAGGATTAGCGGCTACACCTTC.

This clonotype has more than one count but fewer than ten. The V call is TRBV7-9, the J call TRBJ2-5; tentative D call: TRBD2 (5 bases). Germline CDR1 and CDR2: SEHNR and FQNEAQ (reference sequence). V dropped 5 bases and J dropped 2 bases, with 15 bases sitting between them. The CDR3 is 15 amino acids. As DNA, the CDR3 is TGTGCCAGCAGCAAGCTCCGGGGATCACAAGAGACCCAGTACTTC. Translating gives CASSKLRGSQETQYF.

The J gene is TRBJ2-5, the V gene TRBV5-1; D gene unclear. The V gene lost 0 bases and the J gene lost 2 bases, with 8 bases spanning the gap. The CDR3 sequence is 14 residues long. Germline lookup yields CDR1 SGHRS and CDR2 YFSETQ. CDR3 nucleotide sequence: TGCGCCAGCAGCTTGGATACGCAGCAAGAGACCCAGTACTTC. Its translation is CASSLDTQQETQYF. The full variable domain, in which reference TRBV5-1 and TRBJ2-5 provide the parts outside the CDR3, is KAGVTQTPRYLIKTRGQQVTLSCSPISGHRSVSWYQQTPGQGLQFLFEYFSETQRNKGNFPGRFSGRQFSNSRSEMNVSTLELGDSALYLCASSLDTQQETQYFGPGTRLLVL.

This clonotype was counted many times. The chain joins TRBV28 to TRBJ2-5, with D possibly TRBD2 on 5 matching bases. V lost 5 bases and J lost 7, with 14 bases in between. This CDR3 has 13 amino acids. Germline V gene lookup returns CDR1 MDHEN and CDR2 SYDVKM. The CDR3 DNA follows: TGTGCCAGCAGTCCCCGTGAGGGCGCGACCCAGTACTTC. The encoded protein is CASSPREGATQYF.

This clonotype was recorded a few times. The chain couples TRBV11-3 to TRBJ2-1; 10 bases match TRBD2. The CDR3 extends over 15 amino acids. After removal of 5 bases from V and 8 bases from J, the junction contained 9 bases not matched to a gene. In germline, CDR1 is SGHNT, CDR2 YENEEA. The CDR3 loop is CASSQGLAEGHEQFF. CDR3 nucleotide sequence: TGTGCCAGCAGCCAAGGACTAGCGGAGGGGCATGAGCAGTTCTTC. Complete variable domain (other parts from reference TRBV11-3 and TRBJ2-1): EAGVVQSPRYKIIEKKQPVAFWCNPISGHNTLYWYLQNLGQGPELLIRYENEEAVDDSQLPKDRFSAERLKGVDSTLKIQPAELGDSAVYLCASSQGLAEGHEQFFGPGTRLTVL.

The CDR3, as DNA: TGTGCCAGCAGCTTGGGTGGTGACAGGATCCCCTACAATGAGCAGTTCTTC. Amino acids: CASSLGGDRIPYNEQFF. The gene calls are TRBV5-6 and TRBJ2-1; possible D gene TRBD1, 6 bases. Germline-derived CDR1 and CDR2 are SGHDT and YYEEEE. The CDR3 consists of 17 residues. V was trimmed by 0 bases and J by 2 bases, leaving 15 bases between them.

This clonotype was seen ten or more times. The rearrangement uses TRBV28 and TRBJ1-5; no definite D call. This CDR3 comprises 15 residues. V was cut by 6 bases and J by 0 bases, with 12 bases left in between. Per the germline V gene, CDR1 is MDHEN and CDR2 is SYDVKM. The CDR3 DNA is TGTGCCAGCAGGAGCCGGACGTATAGCAATCAGCCCCAGCATTTT. This encodes CASRSRTYSNQPQHF.

Ten or more counts support this clonotype. This chain links TRBV10-1 with TRBJ1-1; unclear D gene. CDR1 is WNHNN and CDR2 is SYGVQD in the germline V gene (reference sequence). V lost 8 bases to trimming and J lost 5 bases, with 15 bases between them. The CDR3 runs 13 residues. CDR3 region: CASGEGMGTEAFF. The CDR3 coding sequence is TGCGCCAGCGGAGAAGGGATGGGGACTGAAGCTTTCTTT.

The sample holds a few counts of this clonotype. V is TRBV2 and J is TRBJ2-1, with a weak D call TRBD1 (6 bases). Germline CDR1 is SNHLY and CDR2 is FYNNEI. CDR3 size: 12 residues. The V end was cut by 10 bases, the J end by 5 bases, with 12 bases between. The CDR3 sequence is CAMDSLNNEQFF. The CDR3 DNA reads TGTGCCATGGACAGCCTAAACAATGAGCAGTTCTTC.

This clonotype was observed at least ten times. This sequence joins TRBV7-9 and TRBJ2-4, with 8 bases aligning to TRBD1. V dropped 4 bases and J dropped 10; count of bases not matched to a gene: 9. Germline V lookup: CDR1 SEHNR, CDR2 FQNEAQ (reference sequence). The CDR3 extends over 14 amino acids. This CDR3 reads CASSYGTGALIQYF. CDR3 nucleotide sequence: TGTGCCAGCAGCTACGGGACAGGCGCATTAATTCAGTACTTC. Filled out from reference TRBV7-9 and TRBJ2-4, the complete variable domain reads DTGVSQNPRHKITKRGQNVTFRCDPISEHNRLYWYRQTLGQGPEFLTYFQNEAQLEKSRLLSDRFSAERPKGSFSTLEIQRTEQGDSAMYLCASSYGTGALIQYFGAGTRLSVL.

This clonotype showed up many times. The chain uses TRBV11-2 and TRBJ1-4; a possible D gene is TRBD1 (5 bases). This CDR3 is 16 amino acids long. V was cut by 1 base and J by 8 bases, with 17 bases left in between. Looked up from germline, CDR1 is SGHAT and CDR2 is FQNNGV. The CDR3 is CASSLVSGRFWEKLFF. CDR3 in DNA: TGTGCCAGCAGCTTAGTCTCAGGGAGGTTTTGGGAAAAACTGTTTTTT.

The table lists this clonotype with many counts. This chain uses TRBV28 with TRBJ1-5, with 8 bases fitting TRBD1. Germline CDR1 is MDHEN and CDR2 is SYDVKM. The CDR3 is 15 amino acids. J lost 5 bases, V lost 6 bases, and 9 bases had no gene match. The CDR3 loop is CASRDREAVDQPQHF. In nucleotides, the CDR3 is TGTGCCAGCAGGGACAGGGAGGCGGTAGATCAGCCCCAGCATTTT.

The rearrangement links TRBV7-8 to TRBJ2-1; 8 bases map to TRBD2. Germline loops: CDR1 SGHVS, CDR2 FQNEAQ. This CDR3 is 17 amino acids long. The ends lost 2 bases at V and 3 bases at J; junction bases unmatched: 9. The CDR3 loop reads CASSLYQVAGYYNEQFF. The CDR3, as DNA: TGTGCCAGCAGCTTATATCAGGTAGCGGGATACTACAATGAGCAGTTCTTC.

This clonotype occurred many times. The V and J genes are TRBV2 and TRBJ2-5; 9 bases are a match to TRBD2. Per the germline V gene, CDR1 is SNHLY and CDR2 is FYNNEI. The trim removed 6 bases at V and 4 bases at J, leaving 12 bases unmatched. This CDR3 has 16 amino acids. The CDR3 reads CASRDIRPSGTETQYF. The CDR3 DNA reads as TGTGCCAGCAGAGACATCCGGCCTAGCGGGACAGAGACCCAGTACTTC.

This clonotype occurred many times. The DNA of the CDR3 is TGTGCCAGCCGTGCGCTGACAGCCCCGAATGAGCAGTTCTTC. Translation gives CASRALTAPNEQFF. This chain links TRBV2 with TRBJ2-1, with D possibly being TRBD1 (5 bases). Trimming removed 8 bases at V and 7 bases at J, with 18 bases between. Germline assignment: CDR1 SNHLY and CDR2 FYNNEI. This CDR3 has 14 amino acids.

This clonotype was detected many times. This chain uses TRBV11-2 with TRBJ2-5; the D is unclear. CDR1 SGHAT and CDR2 FQNNGV come from the germline V gene. V was clipped by 5 bases and J by 5 bases, with 12 bases between them. The CDR3 totals 13 residues. This CDR3 is CASSPSYSETQYF. The CDR3 coding sequence is TGTGCCAGCAGCCCTTCCTACTCGGAGACCCAGTACTTC. The full variable domain, completed using reference TRBV11-2 and TRBJ2-5, is EAGVAQSPRYKIIEKRQSVAFWCNPISGHATLYWYQQILGQGPKLLIQFQNNGVVDDSQLPKDRFSAERLKGVDSTLKIQPAKLEDSAVYLCASSPSYSETQYFGPGTRLLVL.

The genes are TRBV5-1 and TRBJ2-5; D possibly matches TRBD1 or TRBD2 (5 bases each). The V end lost 4 bases, the J end lost 3 bases, and 10 bases lay between the germline ends. The germline CDR1 and CDR2 sequences are SGHRS and YFSETQ. This CDR3 spans 13 amino acids. The CDR3 DNA reads TGCGCCAGCAGCAGACAGAGGGAAGAGACCCAGTACTTC. The encoded protein is CASSRQREETQYF.

This clonotype occurred a few times. A single base separates this from a much larger clone, so it may be a read error. The V gene is TRBV15, the J gene TRBJ2-7, with D uncertain. CDR1 is LNHNV and CDR2 is YYDKDF in the germline V gene (reference sequence). The V end was cut by 0 bases, the J end by 5 bases, with 14 bases between. The CDR3 is made up of 15 amino acids. The CDR3 reads CATSRDRRRPHEQYF. Here the CDR3 DNA reads TGTGCCACCAGCAGAGATCGCCGACGGCCGCACGAGCAGTACTTC. The whole variable domain, filled in from reference TRBV15 and TRBJ2-7, reads DAMVIQNPRYQVTQFGKPVTLSCSQTLNHNVMYWYQQKSSQAPKLLFHYYDKDFNNEADTPDNFQSRRPNTSFCFLDIRSPGLGDTAMYLCATSRDRRRPHEQYFGPGTRLTVT.

This clonotype appeared a few times. Being one base from a much bigger clone, this may be a read error. The chain couples TRBV6-1 to TRBJ2-5; D is unclear. With 3 bases removed from V and 2 bases from J, the gap between germline ends came to 10 bases. Germline V lookup: CDR1 MNHNS, CDR2 SASEGT. The CDR3 is 14 residues long. CDR3 sequence (DNA): TGTGCCAGCAGTGATTGGCACGTACAAGAGACCCAGTACTTC. Protein: CASSDWHVQETQYF.

This clonotype was seen many times. V gene TRBV6-1 combines with J gene TRBJ2-5; perhaps TRBD1 as D (5 bases). V lost 6 bases to trimming and J lost 1 base, with 9 bases between them. The V gene's germline CDR1 is MNHNS and CDR2 SASEGT. The CDR3 totals 13 residues. The CDR3 loop is CASRMDIQETQYF. CDR3 DNA sequence: TGTGCCAGCAGGATGGACATCCAAGAGACCCAGTACTTC.

The rearrangement uses TRBV20-1 and TRBJ1-3; D unclear. V lost 3 bases and J lost 0, with 9 bases in between. Germline V gene sequence: CDR1 DFQATT, CDR2 SNEGSKA (reference sequence). This CDR3 has 14 amino acids. CDR3 sequence reads: CSASQASSGNTIYF. The CDR3 coding sequence is TGCAGTGCTAGTCAGGCGTCCTCTGGAAACACCATATATTTT.

The CDR3 region has the DNA TGTGCCATCCAGGACGTGGGTCGGCGCAATCAGCCCCAGCATTTT. Translated, it gives CAIQDVGRRNQPQHF. The chain is built from TRBV28 and TRBJ1-5; D gene unclear. From germline, CDR1 is MDHEN and CDR2 SYDVKM. The length of the CDR3 is 15 residues. V dropped 10 bases and J dropped 2 bases, with 18 bases sitting between them.

In its sample, this clonotype was seen many times. The chain employs TRBV7-8 and TRBJ1-2; TRBD1 might be the D (5 bases). V lost 4 bases, J lost 6 bases, and 21 bases lay in between. The germline V gene has CDR1 SGHVS and CDR2 FQNEAQ. The CDR3 extends over 16 amino acids. The CDR3 DNA reads as TGTGCCAGCAGCTCCCGCCGGGGAAGGGGTAGTGATGGCTACACCTTC. Amino acid sequence: CASSSRRGRGSDGYTF.

This clonotype showed up many times. V and J are TRBV28 and TRBJ1-6; D unresolved. With 5 bases removed from V and 8 bases from J, the gap between germline ends came to 4 bases. The CDR3 totals 11 residues. Germline-derived CDR1 and CDR2 are MDHEN and SYDVKM. For the CDR3, the DNA is TGTGCCAGCAGTACGGATTCACCCCTCCACTTT. It translates to CASSTDSPLHF.

In this sample, this clonotype turned up many times. The chain has TRBV6-1 and TRBJ2-5; D gene uncertain. V dropped 7 bases and J dropped 0 bases, with 3 bases sitting between them. The CDR3 totals 11 residues. The germline CDR1 and CDR2 sequences are MNHNS and SASEGT. CDR3: CASNHQETQYF. The DNA of the CDR3 is TGTGCCAGCAACCACCAAGAGACCCAGTACTTC.

This clonotype was seen a handful of times. A clone one base away is much larger, so this may be a read error. V gene TRBV12-3 or TRBV12-4 combines with J gene TRBJ1-2, with D hard to call. The germline V and J ends were trimmed by 3 bases and 8 bases, with 16 bases remaining between them. This CDR3 spans 14 amino acids. CDR3 region: CASSFGPSRGGYTF. The CDR3 DNA reads as TGTGCCAGCAGTTTTGGCCCTTCGCGAGGGGGCTACACCTTC.

This clonotype was counted only a few times. The V call is TRBV7-2, the J call TRBJ1-5; D is perhaps TRBD1 (5 bases). The CDR3 is made up of 15 amino acids. Trimming pared 5 bases from V and 4 bases from J, leaving 15 bases between. Looked up from germline, CDR1 is SGHTA and CDR2 is FQGNSA. The CDR3 nucleotides are TGTGCCAGCAGCCCAGTCCGGGACGGTAATCAGCCCCAGCATTTT. This codes for CASSPVRDGNQPQHF.

On this clonotype: This may stem from a read error, because a much larger clone lies one nucleotide away. The genes are TRBV12-3 or TRBV12-4 and TRBJ1-5; D not resolved. The CDR3 spans 13 residues. CDR3 bases: TGTGCCAGCAGTTTACAGATTAATCGGCCCCAGCATTTT. Its protein is CASSLQINRPQHF.